These T cell receptor beta chains were read from a single sample in a study of molecular identifiers for immune sequencing clone quantification. TCRdb independently ran MiXCR on the PCR reads; one entry per CDR3 protein. The profile shows about 640,000 distinct CDR3 sequences, nearly 20% of them singletons. Sequences were obtained from naive CD8+ T cells from blood, with Jurkat cell RNA spiked in. Receptors originate from a human donor in good health. Some libraries in this study had Jurkat cell RNA spiked in. CDR3s include the opening cysteine and the closing phenylalanine or tryptophan. D genes are given only for firm matches. Clone size is given for some rows only: seen once, a few or many times, or a class if the clone is expanded.

TRBJ1-1 . TRBV19 . TGTGCCAGTAGTACGACAAGCGTCCGGGGTGCTTTCTTT CASSTTSVRGAFF
TRBJ2-3 . TRBV24-1 many TGTGCCACCAGTGATCCAGAGAGACGGCGGTACACAGATACGCAGTATTTT CATSDPERRRYTDTQYF
TRBJ1-1 TRBD1 TRBV2 many TGTGCCCTCATTGGACAGGGGACTGAAGCTTTCTTT CALIGQGTEAFF
TRBJ1-5 . TRBV28 many TGTGCCAGCAGTCCATCCCCGGACGGCCGCAATCAGCCCCAGCATTTT CASSPSPDGRNQPQHF
TRBJ2-1 . TRBV20-1 many TGCAGTGCTAGAGGGGATACTTACAATGAGCAGTTCTTC CSARGDTYNEQFF
TRBJ2-7 TRBD1 TRBV28 few TGTGCCAGCAGTTACCTTCCGGGACAGGGGACCTACGAGCAGTACTTC CASSYLPGQGTYEQYF
TRBJ1-1 TRBD1 TRBV18 few TGTGCCAGCTCACCACCAGGACAGGGAGTGAACACTGAAGCTTTCTTT CASSPPGQGVNTEAFF
TRBJ2-1 TRBD2 TRBV12-3/TRBV12-4 few TGTGCCAGCAGTCGACTAGCGGGAGGGTCGAATGAGCAGTTCTTC CASSRLAGGSNEQFF
TRBJ2-1 . TRBV6-2/TRBV6-3 many TGTGCCAGCAGCACGGTTGAGGGGAGCTACAATGAGCAGTTCTTC CASSTVEGSYNEQFF
TRBJ2-1 . TRBV4-3 many TGCGCCAGCAGCCAACTCCCCTATGAGGGTGAGCAGTTCTTC CASSQLPYEGEQFF
TRBJ2-7 TRBD1 TRBV6-2/TRBV6-3 . TGTGCCAGCAGTTATCTGGGCTCGGGACAGGTCGGCTACGAGCAGTACTTC CASSYLGSGQVGYEQYF
TRBJ1-4 . TRBV4-1 many TGCGCCAGCAGCCGGACCCCCCCAGGGGTTACTAATGAAAAACTGTTTTTT CASSRTPPGVTNEKLFF
TRBJ2-2 . TRBV6-5 . TGTGCCAGCAGTTACTCGCCTGGGGGGCCCGGGGAGCTGTTTTTT CASSYSPGGPGELFF
TRBJ2-5 . TRBV13 . TGTGCCAGCAGCATCAACCGGGACCGCGGAGAGACCCAGTACTTC CASSINRDRGETQYF
TRBJ2-5 . TRBV5-4 many TGTGCCAGCAGCGATTTACAAGAGACCCAGTACTTC CASSDLQETQYF
TRBJ2-5 . TRBV7-6 . TGTGCCAGCAGCTTAGCTACGCCAGGGTTTAAAGAGACCCAGTACTTC CASSLATPGFKETQYF
TRBJ2-5 . TRBV4-3 few TGCGCCAGCAGCCAAGATTTTGGACAACTACAAGAGACCCAGTACTTC CASSQDFGQLQETQYF
TRBJ1-1 . TRBV7-9 many TGTGCCAGCGTGGGCAGGGAAGGCGGTGAAGCTTTCTTT CASVGREGGEAFF
TRBJ2-1 TRBD1 TRBV2 . TGTGCCAGCAAAGGGACAGTAACCTACAATGAGCAGTTCTTC CASKGTVTYNEQFF
TRBJ2-7 . TRBV3-1 few TGTGCCAGCAGCCAAGTAAACAGTCCCTACGAGCAGTACTTC CASSQVNSPYEQYF
TRBJ2-6 TRBD2 TRBV9 few TGTGCCAGCAGCGTAGGGCGGGGGATCGCTGGGGCCAACGTCCTGACTTTC CASSVGRGIAGANVLTF
TRBJ1-5 . TRBV12-3/TRBV12-4 many TGTGCCAGCAGTTTCTCGGGGCCCCAGCATTTT CASSFSGPQHF
TRBJ2-1 . TRBV28 many TGTGCCAGCAGTTTGGGGGGCTTGTACAATGAGCAGTTCTTC CASSLGGLYNEQFF
TRBJ1-5 . TRBV12-3/TRBV12-4 many TGTGCCAGCACCCTCTTGACGGGGGAAGATCAGCCCCAGCATTTT CASTLLTGEDQPQHF
TRBJ2-7 . TRBV27 many TGTGCCAGCAGTTTAGGTGTCCGTGGGGGTTTCGAGCAGTACTTC CASSLGVRGGFEQYF
TRBJ2-3 TRBD2 TRBV4-1 . TGCGCCAGCAGCCAAGATCAGGCGCGGGGGGCAGATACGCAGTATTTT CASSQDQARGADTQYF
TRBJ2-4 TRBD2 TRBV3-1 many TGTGCCAGCAGCCATCCGGGACTAGACGTCAACATTCAGTACTTC CASSHPGLDVNIQYF
TRBJ1-1 . TRBV12-3/TRBV12-4 . TGTGCCAGCAGTTTTGGCCAGCCGGCTTTCTTT CASSFGQPAFF
TRBJ2-7 TRBD2 TRBV5-4 . TGTGCCGGCAGCTTGGCTAGCGGGATTGGCGAGCAGTACTTC CAGSLASGIGEQYF
TRBJ2-7 . TRBV9 . TGTGCCGGCAGCGTAGGAGGGAGAGAGTACGAGCAGTACTTC CAGSVGGREYEQYF
TRBJ2-7 . TRBV5-4 many TGTGCCAGCAGCTTGTTTCCGCCGAAAGCTAGCTCCTACGAGCAGTACTTC CASSLFPPKASSYEQYF
TRBJ2-7 . TRBV5-1 . TGCGCCAGCAGCCTCTTCCTAGGGCAGTCGACCTACGAGCAGTACTTC CASSLFLGQSTYEQYF
TRBJ1-5 . TRBV12-5 . TGTGTTAGTGCCAACGGGGCTTATAGCAATCAGCCCCAGCATTTT CVSANGAYSNQPQHF
TRBJ2-7 TRBD1 TRBV4-1 few TGCGCCAGCAGCCTACGGGACAGCACCTACGAGCAGTACTTC CASSLRDSTYEQYF
TRBJ1-1 . TRBV13 . TGTGCCAGCGGCTTATTGGGACCCAGGAACACTGAAGCTTTCTTT CASGLLGPRNTEAFF
TRBJ2-7 . TRBV27 many TGTGCCAGCAGTTTATTCGGGGGATCCTACGAGCAGTACTTC CASSLFGGSYEQYF
TRBJ2-5 TRBD2 TRBV28 few TGTGCCAGCAGTTCCGGACCAGCGGGAGATACCCCGGCATTC CASSSGPAGDTPAF
TRBJ1-2 . TRBV19 . TGTGCCAGTAGTATAGGGGGTCGGACCTACTATGGCTACACCTTC CASSIGGRTYYGYTF
TRBJ2-3 TRBD1 TRBV27 many TGTGCCAGCAGTTTATGGACAGGGGATTTAGATACGCAGTATTTT CASSLWTGDLDTQYF
TRBJ2-7 . TRBV28 many TGTGCCAGCAGTTTGTGGGGGCGGGATTACGAGCAGTACTTC CASSLWGRDYEQYF
TRBJ2-2 . TRBV6-5 many TGTGCCAGCAGCCCCAGGACAGGGCGACTAGCGTACCCACCCGGGGAGCTGTTTTTT CASSPRTGRLAYPPGELFF
TRBJ2-5 TRBD1 TRBV7-2 many TGTGCCAGCAGCTTTCCAGTCCGGACAGGGGAAGAGACCCAGTACTTC CASSFPVRTGEETQYF
TRBJ1-2 . TRBV29-1 many TGCAGCGTTGAAACCGGACCGAACTATGGCTACACCTTC CSVETGPNYGYTF
TRBJ2-5 . TRBV10-3 few TGTGCCATCAGTGAGCCCCTTCCCGAGACCCAGTACTTC CAISEPLPETQYF
TRBJ2-5 . TRBV21-1 many TGTGCCAGCAGCAAAGTGACGCCAGAGACCCAGTACTTC CASSKVTPETQYF
TRBJ2-7 . TRBV2 few TGTGCCAGCAGTGAATATGGGCCATCCTACGAGCAGTACTTC CASSEYGPSYEQYF
TRBJ1-3 . TRBV29-1 many TGCAGCGTTGAAGGCGGGGCCCCCTCTGGAAACACCATATATTTT CSVEGGAPSGNTIYF
TRBJ1-5 . TRBV28 many TGTGCCAGCAGTTGGCGGTTGGGCAATCAGCCCCAGCATTTT CASSWRLGNQPQHF